This entry lists 10 T cell receptor beta chains sequenced from one sample in a study of blood T cell repertoires in COVID-19 (dated by TCRdb to 2018 to 2020). The library was generated by the immunoSEQ multiplex PCR assay. In TCRdb, the immuneACCESS table is reduced to in-frame sequences with V and J assigned. These tables do not hold every clone; where another copy was compared, an unresolved V gene accounts for under half, and the others remain unexplained. For this sample there are about 160,000 clones; approximately 88% appear just once. The ten most abundant clones make up around 10% of the sample. Sequenced: peripheral blood. Receptors were obtained from a woman of 80 years or more with active or convalescent COVID-19.

The chain is built from TRBV27 and TRBJ2-7; 10 nucleotides agree with TRBD2. This CDR3 is 14 amino acids long. The trim removed 2 bases at V and 3 bases at J, leaving 1 base unmatched. Germline values: CDR1 MNHEY, CDR2 SMNVEV (reference sequence). CDR3 protein: CASSLRTSGYEQYF. The CDR3 nucleotides are TGTGCCAGCAGTTTACGGACTAGCGGCTACGAGCAGTACTTC.

The V call is TRBV7-2, the J call TRBJ1-3; a weak D match, TRBD1 (5 bases). Germline CDR1 SGHTA, CDR2 FQGNSA. The CDR3 is 15 amino acids. V gave up 4 bases and J gave up 0 bases, with 10 bases separating them. CDR3 sequence (DNA): TGTGCCAGCAGCTCCACAGGCTTCTCTGGAAACACCATATATTTT. Translated: CASSSTGFSGNTIYF.

V usage is TRBV18 and J usage is TRBJ2-1; 13 positions match TRBD2. This CDR3 is built from 15 residues. V shed 2 bases and J 7 bases; nucleotides not matched to a gene: 2. CDR1 and CDR2 from the germline V gene are KGHSH and LQKENI. CDR3 in DNA: TGTGCCAGCTCACCAGGGACTAGCGGGGTTAATGAGCAGTTCTTC. Its protein is CASSPGTSGVNEQFF.

This clone was recorded once. The J gene is TRBJ2-5, the V gene TRBV9; TRBD2 agrees at 9 bases. Trimming cost V 0 bases and J 3 bases; bases outside gene matches: 3. The CDR3 spans 15 residues. Looked up from germline, CDR1 is SGDLS and CDR2 is YYNGEE. The CDR3 is CASSVAPSGEETQYF. DNA for the CDR3: TGTGCCAGCAGCGTAGCCCCTAGCGGGGAAGAGACCCAGTACTTC.

This clone has more than one count but fewer than ten. V gene TRBV5-1 combines with J gene TRBJ1-2; D might be TRBD1 (5 bases). Trimming removed 4 bases at V and 5 bases at J, with 24 bases between. Germline lookup yields CDR1 SGHRS and CDR2 YFSETQ. This CDR3 contains 17 residues. The CDR3 DNA reads TGCGCCAGCAGCCTCTCAGGGTCCAACTCGATTGATTATGGCTACACCTTC. The encoded protein is CASSLSGSNSIDYGYTF.

V usage is TRBV4-1 and J usage is TRBJ1-5; 7 bases are a match to TRBD1. This CDR3 has 15 amino acids. In germline, CDR1 is MGHRA, CDR2 YSYEKL. With 4 bases clipped from V and 1 base from J, the junction kept 4 bases outside the gene matches. The CDR3 loop is CASSPDRESNQPQHF. CDR3 DNA sequence: TGCGCCAGCAGCCCCGACAGGGAGAGCAATCAGCCCCAGCATTTT.

This chain joins TRBV6-2 or TRBV6-3 and TRBJ2-1; TRBD1 agrees at 11 bases. The CDR3 extends over 18 amino acids. V was clipped by 5 bases and J by 4 bases; unmatched bases: 13. The germline CDR1 and CDR2 sequences are MNHEY and SVGEGT. CDR3 DNA: TGTGCCAGCAGTCCCCGTCCCGGGACAGGGGGAGGTTACAATGAGCAGTTCTTC. This encodes CASSPRPGTGGGYNEQFF.

The J gene is TRBJ2-1, the V gene TRBV11-2; D is possibly TRBD1 (6 bases). The V end lost 5 bases, the J end lost 3 bases, and 14 bases lay between the germline ends. In germline, CDR1 is SGHAT, CDR2 FQNNGV. The CDR3 extends over 15 amino acids. As DNA, the CDR3 is TGTGCCAGCAGCCTGGACAGTCAGTACTACAATGAGCAGTTCTTC. Its protein product is CASSLDSQYYNEQFF.

The rearrangement links TRBV6-4 to TRBJ1-6; TRBD1 might be the D (6 bases). Trimming left V 6 bases short and J 5 bases short, with 14 bases between. Germline-derived CDR1 and CDR2 are MRHNA and SNTAGT. This CDR3 has 15 residues. CDR3 residues: CASRAGGNDNSPLHF. CDR3 bases: TGTGCCAGCAGGGCGGGGGGCAATGATAATTCACCCCTCCACTTT.

This chain links TRBV7-9 with TRBJ1-3; TRBD1 matches 8 bases. This CDR3 comprises 15 residues. Trimming took 2 bases from V and 1 from J; bases not matched to a gene: 1. Germline values: CDR1 SEHNR, CDR2 FQNEAQ (reference sequence). The CDR3 region is CASSLNRGSGNTIYF. CDR3 in DNA: TGTGCCAGCAGCTTAAACAGGGGGTCTGGAAACACCATATATTTT.